This T cell receptor (beta chain) was documented in a study of technical replicates of blood from a few donors. The CDR3 length is 11 residues. Germline loops: CDR1 SNHLY, CDR2 FYNNEI. V was shortened by 6 bases and J by 3 bases, with 6 bases between the two germline ends. Produced via immunoSEQ multiplex PCR; TCRdb's table is partial and in-frame only. The sample gives roughly 79,000 clones, around 95% of which show up once; 0.35% to 0.45% is in the top ten. V usage is TRBV2 and J usage is TRBJ2-7; the D is unclear. Sequenced sample: T cells isolated from PBMCs. The clonotype was recovered from a human donor in good health. In DNA form, the CDR3 reads TGTGCCAGCAGGACGGGCTACGAGCAGTACTTC. Protein product: CASRTGYEQYF.